The 23 T cell receptor beta chains reported below all come from one sample, sequenced in a study of cytomegalovirus exposure and HLA in healthy donors. PCR involved 60 Vbeta and 13 Jbeta primers. Only in-frame clones appear in the TCRdb table, and some are missing; sequencing was by immunoSEQ multiplex PCR. The sample has about 160,000 clones; around 74% are singletons. The sample comprised PBMCs. These receptors were obtained from a female donor in good health and CMV-seronegative.

V and J are TRBV27 and TRBJ1-2, with D hard to call. CDR1 and CDR2 from the germline V gene are MNHEY and SMNVEV (reference sequence). Trimming pared 3 bases from V and 4 bases from J, leaving 9 bases between. There are 13 residues in the CDR3. CDR3 in amino acids: CASSFDTSYGYTF. DNA for the CDR3: TGTGCCAGCAGTTTTGACACCAGCTATGGCTACACCTTC.

The genes are TRBV5-6 and TRBJ1-1, with TRBD1 matching over 9 bases. From germline, CDR1 is SGHDT and CDR2 YYEEEE. V gave up 4 bases and J gave up 5 bases; unmatched junction bases: 9. The CDR3 is 15 residues long. CDR3 sequence (DNA): TGTGCCAGCAGCCCTGGGACAGGGAAGAGGACTGAAGCTTTCTTT. It yields the protein CASSPGTGKRTEAFF.

V usage is TRBV4-1 and J usage is TRBJ1-1; tentative D call: TRBD1 (5 bases). Germline V CDR1 and CDR2: MGHRA, YSYEKL. Trimming cost V 4 bases and J 5 bases, with 17 bases left between them. The CDR3 length is 15 residues. The CDR3 coding sequence is TGCGCCAGCAGCCGTGCGGGGCCCCCGGGAACTGAAGCTTTCTTT. Protein sequence: CASSRAGPPGTEAFF.

This clone occurred a few times. The chain couples TRBV9 to TRBJ2-5; 13 bases match TRBD2. With V trimmed by 0 bases and J by 2 bases, 1 base remained unmatched. Per the germline V gene, CDR1 is SGDLS and CDR2 is YYNGEE. The CDR3 is 16 amino acids. The CDR3 is CASSVEGLAGQETQYF. The DNA of the CDR3 is TGTGCCAGCAGCGTAGAGGGACTAGCGGGACAAGAGACCCAGTACTTC.

The rearrangement joins TRBV7-9 to TRBJ1-3; 7 bases are shared with TRBD1. The CDR3 covers 15 residues. The germline V gene encodes CDR1 SEHNR and CDR2 FQNEAQ (reference sequence). The ends lost 5 bases at V and 3 bases at J; junction bases unmatched: 7. This CDR3 reads CASSPGQSFGNTIYF. The CDR3 bases are TGTGCCAGCAGCCCGGGACAGAGTTTTGGAAACACCATATATTTT.

The V gene is TRBV5-8, the J gene TRBJ1-5, with D tentatively TRBD1 (6 bases). The CDR3 is made up of 13 amino acids. V was shortened by 5 bases and J by 5 bases, with 11 bases between the two germline ends. CDR1 and CDR2 from the germline V gene are SGHTS and YDEGEE. CDR3 region: CASSRDTYQPQHF. The CDR3 DNA is TGTGCCAGCAGTCGGGACACCTATCAGCCCCAGCATTTT.

This clone was seen a handful of times. The gene calls are TRBV6-1 and TRBJ1-4; 9 bases are a match to TRBD1. The CDR3 runs 14 residues. V trimming: 5 bases; J trimming: 6 bases; junction bases outside the gene matches: 4. Germline assignment: CDR1 MNHNS and CDR2 SASEGT. CDR3 sequence: CASSLGTGYEKLFF. CDR3 bases: TGTGCCAGCAGTCTTGGGACAGGGTATGAAAAACTGTTTTTT.

V gene TRBV23-1 combines with J gene TRBJ1-3; TRBD1 matches at 8 bases. TRBV23-1 is flagged as an ORF with uncertain function. Trimming removed 4 bases from V and 4 bases from J; junction bases left unmatched: 6. The CDR3 loop spans 15 amino acids. CDR3 protein: CASSRDRGSGNTIYF. CDR3 in DNA: TGCGCCAGCAGTCGCGACAGGGGTTCAGGAAACACCATATATTTT.

The chain employs TRBV10-3 and TRBJ2-7; 8 nucleotides line up with TRBD1. The germline CDR1 and CDR2 sequences are ENHRY and SYGVKD. The CDR3 runs 15 residues. The ends lost 10 bases at V and 1 base at J; junction bases unmatched: 12. The DNA for the CDR3 is TGTGCCACCCTACCAGGACAGGGTGAATCCTACGAGCAGTACTTC. Protein: CATLPGQGESYEQYF.

This sequence joins TRBV5-6 and TRBJ2-5; D might be TRBD2 (5 bases). There are 15 residues in the CDR3. Germline-derived CDR1 and CDR2 are SGHDT and YYEEEE. The germline V and J ends were trimmed by 1 base and 1 base, with 11 bases remaining between them. In DNA, the CDR3 is TGTGCCAGCAGCTTGACGAGCGGATCCCAAGAGACCCAGTACTTC. Translating it yields CASSLTSGSQETQYF.

The rearrangement uses TRBV2 and TRBJ2-3; tentatively, D is TRBD2 (5 bases). Per germline, CDR1 SNHLY and CDR2 FYNNEI. V dropped 5 bases and J dropped 2 bases, with 14 bases sitting between them. The CDR3 extends over 15 amino acids. The CDR3 loop is CASSTEEKTTDTQYF. In nucleotides, the CDR3 is TGTGCCAGCAGTACGGAGGAGAAGACCACAGATACGCAGTATTTT. The full variable domain, with the rest looked up from reference TRBV2 and TRBJ2-3, is EPEVTQTPSHQVTQMGQEVILRCVPISNHLYFYWYRQILGQKVEFLVSFYNNEISEKSEIFDDQFSVERPDGSNFTLKIRSTKLEDSAMYFCASSTEEKTTDTQYFGPGTRLTVL.

In this sample, this clone turned up once. V and J are TRBV27 and TRBJ2-2; perhaps TRBD2 as D (5 bases). The CDR3 is 16 amino acids. Trimming removed 8 bases from V and 0 bases from J, with 16 bases in between. Germline-derived CDR1 and CDR2 are MNHEY and SMNVEV (reference sequence). The CDR3 bases are TGTGCCAGCCGCGTGAGAGGAGGAGCGAACACCGGGGAGCTGTTTTTT. As protein: CASRVRGGANTGELFF.

The V call is TRBV30, the J call TRBJ1-1, with 7 nucleotides matching TRBD1. Germline CDR1 reads GTSNPN; CDR2 reads SVGIG (reference sequence). This CDR3 comprises 13 residues. Unmatched junction bases numbered 11, after V lost 2 bases and J lost 11 bases. CDR3 in DNA: TGTGCCTGGAGTCCGCCCCCCAGGGGGTACGCTTTCTTT. Translation: CAWSPPPRGYAFF.

The gene calls are TRBV6-1 and TRBJ1-1, with TRBD1 matching 9 bases. Germline values: CDR1 MNHNS, CDR2 SASEGT. The CDR3 is made up of 15 amino acids. The junction had 5 bases not matched to a gene; V was cut back by 1 base and J by 5 bases. The CDR3 protein is CASSEDRGPGTEAFF. The CDR3 DNA sequence: TGTGCCAGCAGTGAAGACAGGGGGCCAGGGACTGAAGCTTTCTTT.

The rearrangement joins TRBV6-4 to TRBJ2-2; no clear D. CDR1 MRHNA and CDR2 SNTAGT come from the germline V gene. The CDR3 sequence is 14 residues long. Trimming pared 5 bases from V and 9 bases from J, leaving 16 bases between. This chain's CDR3 is CASSSLSPPRELFF. The CDR3 nucleotides are TGTGCCAGCAGTTCCTTGTCCCCCCCCCGGGAGCTGTTTTTT.

The gene calls are TRBV27 and TRBJ1-2; 8 bases line up with TRBD1. This CDR3 is 14 amino acids long. Germline V lookup: CDR1 MNHEY, CDR2 SMNVEV (reference sequence). J was trimmed by 2 bases and V by 6 bases; bases with no gene match: 5. CDR3 nucleotide sequence: TGTGCCAGCAGAGGACAGGGCAGAAACTATGGCTACACCTTC. This sequence encodes CASRGQGRNYGYTF.

The chain links TRBV4-1 to TRBJ2-2; 9 positions agree with TRBD2. Germline CDR1 MGHRA, CDR2 YSYEKL. V gave up 1 base and J gave up 8 bases; unmatched junction bases: 5. There are 15 residues in the CDR3. The CDR3: CASSQASGVPGELFF. CDR3 coding DNA: TGCGCCAGCAGCCAAGCTAGCGGGGTGCCTGGGGAGCTGTTTTTT.

The chain employs TRBV4-1 and TRBJ1-1; D may be TRBD1 (6 bases). Germline lookup yields CDR1 MGHRA and CDR2 YSYEKL. This CDR3 region has 14 residues. V was cut by 2 bases and J by 3 bases, with 10 bases left in between. In nucleotides, the CDR3 is TGCGCCAGCAGCCAATACAGGGTAGACACTGAAGCTTTCTTT. Protein sequence: CASSQYRVDTEAFF.

This clone was picked up one time. V is TRBV9 and J is TRBJ2-5; 8 bases match TRBD2. This CDR3 contains 17 residues. Trimming at V came to 0 bases and at J to 2 bases, leaving 9 bases not matched to a gene. Germline CDR1 reads SGDLS; CDR2 reads YYNGEE. The CDR3 region has the DNA TGTGCCAGCAGCGTAGGAGTATTGCGGGAGGCTCAAGAGACCCAGTACTTC. Translating gives CASSVGVLREAQETQYF. Filled out from reference TRBV9 and TRBJ2-5, the complete variable domain reads DSGVTQTPKHLITATGQRVTLRCSPRSGDLSVYWYQQSLDQGLQFLIQYYNGEERAKGNILERFSAQQFPDLHSELNLSSLELGDSALYFCASSVGVLREAQETQYFGPGTRLLVL.

The V gene is TRBV30, the J gene TRBJ2-7, with 7 bases aligning to TRBD2. The V gene's germline CDR1 is GTSNPN and CDR2 SVGIG (reference sequence). Germline trimming cut 7 bases from V and 2 bases from J; bases unmatched to any gene: 8. This CDR3 has 13 residues. The CDR3 sequence is CAYRTRRAYEQYF. The DNA of the CDR3 is TGTGCCTATCGGACTAGGAGGGCCTACGAGCAGTACTTC.

The V gene is TRBV7-9, the J gene TRBJ1-4; D ambiguous. There are 15 residues in the CDR3. The V end lost 1 base, the J end lost 0 bases, and 6 bases lay between the germline ends. The germline V gene has CDR1 SEHNR and CDR2 FQNEAQ (reference sequence). DNA for the CDR3: TGTGCCAGCAGCTTAGGAGAAACAACTAATGAAAAACTGTTTTTT. Its translation: CASSLGETTNEKLFF.

V usage is TRBV5-6 and J usage is TRBJ2-7, with D possibly TRBD1 on 6 matching bases. Germline V gene lookup returns CDR1 SGHDT and CDR2 YYEEEE. The CDR3 has 12 amino acids. Trimming pared 4 bases from V and 10 bases from J, leaving 15 bases between. CDR3 coding DNA: TGTGCCAGCAGCCTCCAACAGGGCTCTCAGTACTTC. Residues: CASSLQQGSQYF.

The V and J genes are TRBV29-1 and TRBJ1-2; TRBD1 matches at 7 bases. The CDR3 is made up of 11 amino acids. With V trimmed by 7 bases and J by 13 bases, 12 bases remained unmatched. Germline V lookup: CDR1 SQVTM, CDR2 ANQGSEA. This CDR3 reads CSAQTGKIRTF. CDR3 coding DNA: TGCAGCGCCCAGACAGGGAAAATTCGCACCTTC.